Included here is one T cell receptor (beta chain) sequence, with context. This record comes from a study of blood T cell repertoires in COVID-19. Study-wide background: Italy, Spain and the United States were the sources of the convalescent and acute COVID-19 samples. The cDNA or gDNA used as material had been derived from T cells, B-cell-depleted T cells, or PBMCs.

Original processing notes: Amplification from reference gene primers served as the basis for estimated nucleated cell counts. Generated by immunoSEQ multiplex PCR, the TCRdb table keeps only in-frame clones and is missing some. V, J and clone size are those of that table, while D and trimming were read from the DNA. This table has under 150,000 clones, around nine tenths appearing once. This CDR3 has 15 residues. CDR1 MGHRA and CDR2 YSYEKL come from the germline V gene. V gave up 1 base and J gave up 4 bases, with 13 bases separating them. Specimen: peripheral blood. The chain employs TRBV4-1 and TRBJ1-2, with a tentative D call TRBD1 (5 bases). This receptor was identified in a man in his 70s with active COVID-19. CDR3: CASSQGGLGGYGYTF. CDR3 coding DNA: TGCGCCAGCAGCCAAGGGGGACTCGGGGGCTATGGCTACACCTTC.